This entry concerns a single T cell receptor (beta chain). Its antigen is undetermined. J lost 11 bases, V lost 3 bases, and 3 bases had no gene match. The germline V gene encodes CDR1 MNHEY and CDR2 SMNVEV (reference sequence). The length of the CDR3 is 12 residues. This entry comes from a study of cytomegalovirus exposure and HLA in healthy donors. It was with 60 Vbeta and 13 Jbeta primers that the PCR ran. The data were produced by immunoSEQ multiplex PCR, yet TCRdb's version contains in-frame clones alone and is incomplete. The table has 130,000 or so clones, more than 65% seen once. Study conclusions and caveats: The study listed roughly 160 cytomegalovirus-associated TCR beta chains. Owing to their indistinguishability, certain V segments, notably TRBV6-2 and TRBV6-3, were excluded. Sequencing artifact likely explains a cluster of highly shared sequence variants. In an earlier analysis, productive rearrangement rates for most beta V segments clustered near 87% or 30%.

The sequencing input was PBMCs. The chain links TRBV27 to TRBJ1-1, with 10 bases aligning to TRBD1. This clonotype was obtained from a man younger than 30 in good health and CMV-seropositive. CDR3 sequence: CASSLGTGDAFF. CDR3 nucleotide sequence: TGTGCCAGCAGTTTGGGGACAGGGGATGCTTTCTTT.